This T cell receptor beta chain derives from a study of metastatic and nonmetastatic thyroid tumors. Study outcomes and limitations: Malignant thyroid tumors reportedly had TCR beta diversity that was significantly higher than in benign nodules, in blood and tumor.

Only a few counts were recorded for this clone. Its cognate antigen is unknown. As handled by the study authors: Differences in CDR3 between clinicopathological groups were drawn on to build a classifier intended to discriminate distant-metastatic papillary thyroid cancer patients. TCRdb reprocessed the PCR reads using MiXCR. TCRdb, not the original authors, processed these V and J calls. The table includes about 40,000 clones, about 19% detected once. Trimming took 3 bases from V and 3 from J, leaving 11 bases between them. The CDR3 runs to 14 residues. No treatment had been given to any patient before thyroid surgery.

The receptor was derived from a female donor with papillary thyroid cancer or a benign thyroid nodule (not recorded which). Some clones in this sample may be carry-over from other donors' samples. The rearrangement uses TRBV12-3 or TRBV12-4 and TRBJ1-1; D unresolved. The source material was tumor tissue. CDR3 amino acids: CASSFGQSYTEAFF. CDR3 DNA sequence: TGTGCCAGCAGTTTCGGGCAGTCTTACACTGAAGCTTTCTTT.